The 24 T cell receptor beta chains presented below share a single source sample, sequenced in a study of CD4+ T cells in melanoma. Libraries were prepared by immunoSEQ multiplex PCR; TCRdb keeps only in-frame clonotypes and omits some of them. The sample lists 13,000 or so clones, 70% to 80% occurring once. The sequenced sample was cells from a culture (not recorded whether cultured in vitro). The receptors were sampled from a human donor with melanoma.

The gene calls are TRBV6-5 and TRBJ2-2, with 8 nucleotides matching TRBD1. V trimming: 2 bases; J trimming: 5 bases; junction bases outside the gene matches: 7. This CDR3 spans 16 amino acids. Germline CDR1 is MNHEY and CDR2 is SVGAGI. CDR3 residues: CASSYPQGARTGELFF. The CDR3 region has the DNA TGTGCCAGCAGTTACCCCCAGGGGGCAAGAACCGGGGAGCTGTTTTTT.

This clone was counted between two and nine times. The chain joins TRBV7-9 to TRBJ1-2, with 7 positions matching TRBD1. This CDR3 has 13 amino acids. The ends lost 3 bases at V and 6 bases at J; junction bases unmatched: 4. Germline values: CDR1 SEHNR, CDR2 FQNEAQ (reference sequence). The CDR3 nucleotides read TGTGCCAGCAGCTTTCCAGGGGGAAATGGCTACACCTTC. Translating it yields CASSFPGGNGYTF.

This clone was counted only a few times. The chain links TRBV10-3 to TRBJ2-7, with TRBD1 identical over 7 bases. There are 12 residues in the CDR3. Per the germline V gene, CDR1 is ENHRY and CDR2 is SYGVKD. Unmatched junction bases numbered 4, after V lost 6 bases and J lost 5 bases. The CDR3 nucleotides read TGTGCCATCAGCCAACAGGGGAACGAGCAGTACTTC. As protein: CAISQQGNEQYF.

The CDR3 loop reads CASSPQGETQYF. The CDR3 coding sequence is TGTGCCAGCTCACCACAGGGAGAGACCCAGTACTTC. The chain joins TRBV18 to TRBJ2-5; D unresolved. The germline gives CDR1 KGHSH, CDR2 LQKENI. The CDR3 totals 12 residues. The germline V and J ends were trimmed by 1 base and 4 bases, with 4 bases remaining between them. Drawing the rest from reference TRBV18 and TRBJ2-5, the complete variable domain is NAGVMQNPRHLVRRRGQEARLRCSPMKGHSHVYWYRQLPEEGLKFMVYLQKENIIDESGMPKERFSAEFPKEGPSILRIQQVVRGDSAAYFCASSPQGETQYFGPGTRLLVL.

This clone was recorded once. V is TRBV19 and J is TRBJ1-3; D is undetermined. V lost 5 bases to trimming and J lost 6 bases, with 14 bases between them. CDR3 length: 14 residues. The germline V gene has CDR1 LNHDA and CDR2 SQIVND (reference sequence). CDR3 nucleotide sequence: TGTGCCAGTAGTGACTGGAGGGATTCAAACACCATATATTTT. It encodes CASSDWRDSNTIYF. Supplemented by reference TRBV19 and TRBJ1-3, the full variable domain reads DGGITQSPKYLFRKEGQNVTLSCEQNLNHDAMYWYRQDPGQGLRLIYYSQIVNDFQKGDIAEGYSVSREKKESFPLTVTSAQKNPTAFYLCASSDWRDSNTIYFGEGSWLTVV.

V usage is TRBV9 and J usage is TRBJ1-1, with 7 nucleotides matching TRBD1. The CDR3 sequence is 15 residues long. V trimming: 4 bases; J trimming: 0 bases; junction bases outside the gene matches: 6. Germline V CDR1 and CDR2: SGDLS, YYNGEE. CDR3 sequence (DNA): TGTGCCAGCAGCCCCACAGGGGTTGTGAACACTGAAGCTTTCTTT. As protein: CASSPTGVVNTEAFF.

This clone has a handful of counts. The CDR3 here is CASSQDLGRGRTYEQYF. In nucleotides, the CDR3 is TGTGCCAGCAGCCAAGATCTAGGCAGGGGGAGAACCTACGAGCAGTACTTC. This chain uses TRBV4-2 with TRBJ2-7; 7 nucleotides match TRBD1. CDR1 is LGHNA and CDR2 is YNFKEQ in the germline V gene. This CDR3 has 17 residues. Trimming removed 0 bases from V and 2 bases from J; junction bases left unmatched: 10.

The chain's CDR3 is CASSPQTNYGYTF. The CDR3 bases are TGTGCCAGCAGCCCGCAGACCAACTATGGCTACACCTTC. The chain employs TRBV7-2 and TRBJ1-2, with D uncertain. The V end lost 5 bases, the J end lost 2 bases, and 9 bases lay between the germline ends. The germline gives CDR1 SGHTA, CDR2 FQGNSA. The CDR3 sequence is 13 residues long.

The genes are TRBV11-2 and TRBJ2-1; 8 bases agree with TRBD2. J gave up 0 bases and V 6 bases, and 7 bases lay outside the gene matches. CDR1 and CDR2 (germline): SGHAT, FQNNGV. CDR3 length equals 16 residues. CDR3 coding DNA: TGTGCCAGCAGATACGGAGCGGGGGACTCCTACAATGAGCAGTTCTTC. It specifies CASRYGAGDSYNEQFF.

This sequence joins TRBV10-2 and TRBJ1-1; TRBD1 matches 8 bases. CDR3 size: 13 residues. V trimming: 4 bases; J trimming: 4 bases; junction bases outside the gene matches: 2. Germline V gives CDR1 WSHSY, CDR2 SAAADI. Here the CDR3 DNA reads TGCGCCAGCAGTGTTACAGGGGGCACTGAAGCTTTCTTT. Translated: CASSVTGGTEAFF.

This chain connects TRBV11-3 to TRBJ2-5, with a possible D match to TRBD2 (5 bases). Germline values: CDR1 SGHNT, CDR2 YENEEA. This CDR3 spans 13 amino acids. V dropped 5 bases and J dropped 7 bases, with 14 bases sitting between them. The CDR3 protein is CASSHAGVGTQYF. The CDR3 DNA is TGTGCCAGCAGCCACGCCGGGGTGGGGACCCAGTACTTC.

This clone was counted between two and nine times. The chain is built from TRBV10-1 and TRBJ2-2; 9 bases line up with TRBD1. The CDR3 has 15 amino acids. V was clipped by 6 bases and J by 3 bases; unmatched bases: 5. CDR1 is WNHNN and CDR2 is SYGVQD in the germline V gene (reference sequence). In nucleotides, the CDR3 is TGCGCCAGCAGCACAAGACAGGGGGACACCGGGGAGCTGTTTTTT. Translated: CASSTRQGDTGELFF.

In its sample, this clone ranks as medium-sized. This chain links TRBV2 with TRBJ2-7; D is ambiguous. The CDR3 sequence is 13 residues long. Germline V gene sequence: CDR1 SNHLY, CDR2 FYNNEI. V was pared by 7 bases and J by 1 base, with 11 bases between. The CDR3 protein is CASTIPLSYEQYF. As DNA, the CDR3 is TGTGCCAGCACCATCCCGTTATCCTACGAGCAGTACTTC.

The rearrangement joins TRBV11-2 to TRBJ1-4; 8 nucleotides align to TRBD1. The V gene's germline CDR1 is SGHAT and CDR2 FQNNGV. The J segment lost 14 bases and the V segment lost 0 bases, leaving 14 bases of the junction unmatched. This CDR3 region has 16 residues. The CDR3, as DNA: TGTGCCAGCAGCTTAGAGGCCAGGACAGGGTCCCCGCGTCTGTTTTTT. This codes for CASSLEARTGSPRLFF.

The CDR3 sequence: CASSTPDRGRQPQHF. The CDR3 bases are TGTGCCAGCAGTACCCCGGACAGGGGGCGTCAGCCCCAGCATTTT. The chain combines TRBV7-2 with TRBJ1-5; 11 bases agree with TRBD1. Germline CDR1 reads SGHTA; CDR2 reads FQGNSA. V lost 6 bases to trimming and J lost 6 bases; unmatched junction nucleotides: 7. This CDR3 region has 15 residues.

The chain recombines TRBV6-6 with TRBJ2-1; D is perhaps TRBD1 (5 bases). In germline, CDR1 is MNHNY, CDR2 SVGAGI (reference sequence). With 5 bases removed from V and 8 bases from J, the gap between germline ends came to 7 bases. The CDR3 sequence is 11 residues long. This CDR3 is CASSPRDEQFF. The CDR3 DNA reads as TGTGCCAGCAGTCCCAGGGATGAGCAGTTCTTC.

The chain joins TRBV28 to TRBJ1-3; no clear D gene. Germline V gene sequence: CDR1 MDHEN, CDR2 SYDVKM. The CDR3 runs 14 residues. The V end lost 3 bases, the J end lost 0 bases, and 6 bases lay between the germline ends. The chain's CDR3 is CASSFQDSGNTIYF. CDR3 in DNA: TGTGCCAGCAGTTTCCAGGACTCTGGAAACACCATATATTTT.

This clone was seen more than once but under ten times. This chain connects TRBV4-2 to TRBJ1-1; tentatively, D is TRBD1 (5 bases). Per germline, CDR1 LGHNA and CDR2 YNFKEQ. Deletions cut 4 bases from V and 11 bases from J, with 20 bases between. The CDR3 covers 14 residues. The CDR3 nucleotides read TGTGCCAGCAGCCTCCAGATTGGTGGAGGGGAGGCTTTCTTT. Its translation is CASSLQIGGGEAFF.

The chain combines TRBV28 with TRBJ2-7; no definite D call. The length of the CDR3 is 11 residues. CDR1 and CDR2 from the germline V gene are MDHEN and SYDVKM. The V end was cut by 2 bases, the J end by 4 bases, with 3 bases between. The CDR3 reads CASSLTYEQYF. The CDR3 DNA reads as TGTGCCAGCAGTTTAACGTACGAGCAGTACTTC.

The chain uses TRBV6-1 and TRBJ1-1; 10 bases are shared with TRBD1. CDR1 is MNHNS, CDR2 SASEGT, per germline. V dropped 6 bases and J dropped 1; count of bases not matched to a gene: 2. The CDR3 loop spans 14 amino acids. The CDR3 reads CASRDRGGNTEAFF. CDR3 bases: TGTGCCAGCAGGGACAGGGGGGGGAACACTGAAGCTTTCTTT.

CDR3 bases: TGTGCCTGGAATCCGGGGGGCACAGATACGCAGTATTTT. It is translated as CAWNPGGTDTQYF. This chain connects TRBV30 to TRBJ2-3, with a tentative D call TRBD2 (6 bases). The CDR3 sequence is 13 residues long. Trimming took 4 bases from V and 1 from J, leaving 9 bases between them. Germline V gives CDR1 GTSNPN, CDR2 SVGIG (reference sequence).

The V gene is TRBV6-1, the J gene TRBJ2-1; no definite D call. V was trimmed by 8 bases and J by 2 bases, leaving 16 bases between them. This CDR3 region has 15 residues. Germline assignment: CDR1 MNHNS and CDR2 SASEGT. CDR3 DNA sequence: TGTGCCAGCGCCCAACGATCGGAAGCCTACAATGAGCAGTTCTTC. Translation gives CASAQRSEAYNEQFF.

The chain recombines TRBV29-1 with TRBJ2-7; D might be TRBD1 (5 bases). Deletions cut 3 bases from V and 9 bases from J, with 12 bases between. The CDR3 runs 11 residues. The germline V gene encodes CDR1 SQVTM and CDR2 ANQGSEA. The CDR3 DNA reads TGCAGCGTTGATAGATGGGGCGTGCAGTACTTC. Protein: CSVDRWGVQYF.

This chain uses TRBV7-9 with TRBJ1-1; D ambiguous. Germline CDR1 SEHNR, CDR2 FQNEAQ (reference sequence). CDR3 size: 12 residues. The germline V and J ends were trimmed by 0 bases and 11 bases, with 10 bases remaining between them. CDR3 loop: CASSLAYKEAFF. The CDR3 nucleotides read TGTGCCAGCAGCTTAGCCTATAAAGAGGCTTTCTTT.